A selection of T cell receptor beta chains follows, all from one sample in a study of regulatory T cells in long-lasting Graves disease. TCRdb passed the multiplex PCR reads through MiXCR, listing each CDR3 protein once. The sample has around 400,000 distinct CDR3 sequences, about 10% seen once. The sample was also reused in another study, on T cells in Graves' hyperthyroidism and ophthalmopathy.

The sequencing used peripheral blood mononuclear cells (PBMCs), collected at new diagnosis, from a patient treated with antithyroid drugs. The receptors were gathered from a woman between 18 and 29 years old with Graves disease. Each CDR3 is given with its conserved first and last residue. Fields, in order: clone size, D gene, V gene, CDR3 length, CDR3 protein. The D gene is left open where the match is weak. Size values are once, few and many counts, or a class for expanded clones, and some rows have none.

size: many
D: .
V: TRBV6-9
length: 16
CDR3: CASSYFVTGLNSPLHF

size: many
D: .
V: TRBV20-1
length: 15
CDR3: CSARDGGIGNSPLHF

size: many
D: TRBD1
V: TRBV4-2
length: 15
CDR3: CASSQDRDRTETQYF

size: many
D: TRBD1
V: TRBV30
length: 14
CDR3: CAWSWTGGTGELFF

size: many
D: .
V: TRBV7-3
length: 15
CDR3: CASSLTWGNTGELFF

size: many
D: .
V: TRBV2
length: 14
CDR3: CASSEILPDQPQHF

size: .
D: TRBD2
V: TRBV2
length: 16
CDR3: CASRGTSGGYEETQYF

size: many
D: .
V: TRBV7-9
length: 14
CDR3: CASSEALARNEQFF

size: many
D: .
V: TRBV30
length: 19
CDR3: CAWSQSGLKFGPANTEAFF

size: many
D: TRBD1
V: TRBV20-1
length: 14
CDR3: CSAGQGEYQETQYF

size: .
D: TRBD1
V: TRBV29-1
length: 12
CDR3: CSVDRAGTEAFF

size: few
D: .
V: TRBV6-2/TRBV6-3
length: 13
CDR3: CASSYGQTDTQYF

size: .
D: .
V: TRBV7-9
length: 20
CDR3: CASSFPQGQVSRSPTDTQYF

size: many
D: TRBD2
V: TRBV27
length: 15
CDR3: CASTPSGGAEETQYF

size: many
D: TRBD1
V: TRBV29-1
length: 14
CDR3: CSVDTGGAGYGYTF

size: many
D: .
V: TRBV10-3
length: 16
CDR3: CAIKSSGQSNTGELFF

size: few
D: .
V: TRBV4-1
length: 15
CDR3: CASSQVLISNQPQHF

size: many
D: TRBD2
V: TRBV7-3
length: 14
CDR3: CASSLGSEGLAFRF

size: .
D: TRBD1
V: TRBV2
length: 14
CDR3: CASSEGDRDQPQHF

size: .
D: .
V: TRBV14
length: 13
CDR3: CARNAGANTEAFF

size: many
D: .
V: TRBV20-1
length: 13
CDR3: CSALDSSSYEQYF

size: few
D: TRBD2
V: TRBV15
length: 15
CDR3: CATRLAGAPQETQYF

size: many
D: TRBD1
V: TRBV20-1
length: 14
CDR3: CSAWTGRLNTEAFF

size: few
D: .
V: TRBV6-1
length: 16
CDR3: CASSEAGLPTSDTQYF

size: many
D: .
V: TRBV27
length: 15
CDR3: CASSFSRANTGELFF

size: many
D: .
V: TRBV7-2
length: 13
CDR3: CASSLGGSEKLFF

size: many
D: .
V: TRBV7-9
length: 14
CDR3: CASSPGTSSRSQYF

size: many
D: TRBD1
V: TRBV12-3/TRBV12-4
length: 18
CDR3: CAGYRSLGATGTGNTIYF

size: .
D: .
V: TRBV29-1
length: 16
CDR3: CSVEDRLAGNTDTQYF

size: many
D: .
V: TRBV11-1
length: 14
CDR3: CASSWTGPSYEQYF

size: many
D: .
V: TRBV5-1
length: 15
CDR3: CASSLLTRQGGEQFF

size: .
D: .
V: TRBV19
length: 14
CDR3: CASSSTTPRGEQFF

size: many
D: .
V: TRBV2
length: 11
CDR3: CASSENNEQFF

size: many
D: .
V: TRBV6-1
length: 15
CDR3: CASSPGGSSNQPQHF

size: .
D: .
V: TRBV20-1
length: 15
CDR3: CSARDQLLHTDTQYF

size: .
D: .
V: TRBV6-1
length: 16
CDR3: CASSSITGSSNQPQHF

size: many
D: TRBD2
V: TRBV28
length: 15
CDR3: CASTPTSGYTDTQYF

size: many
D: .
V: TRBV4-2
length: 13
CDR3: CASSAGLGRRGTF

size: .
D: .
V: TRBV5-6
length: 14
CDR3: CASSLGAGDEKLFF

size: many
D: .
V: TRBV11-2
length: 14
CDR3: CASSTKQGKETQYF

size: .
D: .
V: TRBV5-4
length: 13
CDR3: CASSPRDSSEAFF

size: few
D: .
V: TRBV6-5
length: 14
CDR3: CASSYASFRDEQYF

size: .
D: TRBD1
V: TRBV2
length: 16
CDR3: CASSLGQGAVSTEAFF

size: many
D: .
V: TRBV27
length: 15
CDR3: CASSQDPPAFYGYTF

size: many
D: .
V: TRBV27
length: 14
CDR3: CASSSLEGGQPQHF

size: many
D: .
V: TRBV30
length: 13
CDR3: CAWSVPGGEKLFF

size: many
D: TRBD1
V: TRBV29-1
length: 12
CDR3: CSVAPGGRGAFF

size: many
D: TRBD2
V: TRBV14
length: 18
CDR3: CASSRTSGRWSSTDTQYF

size: many
D: .
V: TRBV20-1
length: 16
CDR3: CSANLLTGWSNNEQFF

size: many
D: .
V: TRBV7-9
length: 12
CDR3: CASSLVFRKLYF

size: many
D: TRBD1
V: TRBV7-8
length: 17
CDR3: CASSTRGTGGLNSPLHF

size: many
D: .
V: TRBV28
length: 15
CDR3: CASAPQGVGKSPLHF

size: many
D: .
V: TRBV20-1
length: 13
CDR3: CSAFGRDNEKLFF

size: few
D: TRBD1
V: TRBV14
length: 14
CDR3: CASRRQGELRGYTF

size: .
D: .
V: TRBV6-1
length: 13
CDR3: CASSPGLPEKLFF

size: .
D: .
V: TRBV4-3
length: 14
CDR3: CASSHRQANTEAFF

size: .
D: TRBD1
V: TRBV5-5
length: 14
CDR3: CASSLLDRGGKLFF

size: few
D: .
V: TRBV5-4
length: 12
CDR3: CASSHAGGELFF